This entry concerns a single T cell receptor beta chain. Which antigen it targets is not known. Nothing much larger sits one base from this clone, and base qualities are not available. Compared with germline, V lacks 1 base and J lacks 3 bases; bases without a gene match: 5. CDR1 and CDR2 are drawn from the germline V gene (reference sequence): LGHDT, YNNKEL. The CDR3 spans 16 residues, from the cysteine through the phenylalanine. Just the 48-base CDR3 DNA is kept, in frame starting at base 1. Taken with the paper, the label for treatment or condition translates to: some 20 received Ad26.COV2.S at low or high dose, single or two shots; several received placebo; per-sample allocation not given. Repertoires of vaccine and placebo recipients were sequenced from samples taken on day 63 after the first injection. Cohort 1b enrolled 20 to 30 adults aged 18-55 years at a single site in Boston, USA, between 29 July and 7 August 2020. Ad26.COV2.S was a replication-incompetent adenovirus type 26 vector that expressed a prefusion-stabilized SARS-CoV-2 spike protein derived from the original Wuhan strain.

The data were obtained in a study of Ad26.COV2.S vaccination and SARS-CoV-2 variants (dated by TCRdb to the early 2020s). As for the study more broadly: Donors in the vaccine arm were drawn from COV1001, a multicentre, randomized, double-blind, placebo-controlled phase I-IIa trial testing Ad26.COV2.S in healthy adults. The TCR-sequenced set comprised approximately 30 samples: approximately 20 Ad26.COV2.S vaccine recipients, 5 placebo recipients and 8 SARS-CoV-2 convalescent individuals. The specificity and breadth of SARS-CoV-2-reactive T cell receptors after Ad26.COV2.S vaccination were assessed by TCRbeta repertoire sequencing. Trial participants were randomized into five groups of five: low-dose or high-dose Ad26.COV2.S given once or twice, or placebo on both occasions. Ad26.COV2.S was given intramuscularly at 5x10^10 or 1x10^11 viral particles, as a single shot or as two shots 56 days apart. Investigators remained blinded to trial group allocation during experiments and outcome assessment.

TCRbeta CDR3 regions were sequenced with the immunoSEQ Assay. After extraction, genomic DNA underwent amplification by bias-controlled multiplex PCR, followed by high-throughput sequencing. Turning to the authors' computational methods: To quantify the absolute abundance of every unique TCRbeta CDR3 region, sequences were collapsed and filtered. T cell fraction was estimated by normalization of TCRbeta template counts to usable DNA, with usable DNA being measured through amplification of reference genes present in all nucleated cells. Repertoire TCRs were annotated as SARS-CoV-2-specific when V gene, CDR3 amino acid sequence and J gene were exactly matched to a known reactive TCR set. The reference SARS-CoV-2 TCR set was obtained from MIRA and was filtered for enrichment in COVID-19-positive ImmuneCODE repertoires, whereby public or cross-reactive TCRs were removed. Using the MIRA antigens, annotated TCRs were further analysed by specific ORF or by position within an ORF. Depth was the summed frequency of annotated unique rearrangements, while breadth was defined as annotated unique rearrangements over total unique productive rearrangements. Group comparisons of TCR breadth used two-sided Wilcoxon rank-sum tests. Imported from immuneACCESS, the table was reduced by TCRdb to in-frame sequences with V and J called. These copies leave out some clones; in studies compared against another copy, an unresolved V gene accounts for under half, and the cause of the remainder is not known. V and J calls and clone size are copied from that table; D and trimming were computed from the DNA. Within this sample are about 680,000 clones, with roughly 90% of them counted one time only. Approximately 1.5% of the sample comes from the top ten.

Broader findings and caveats from the paper: Non-spike TCR breadth was comparable between vaccine and placebo recipients, consistent with the vaccine containing only spike. According to the authors, total T cell responses may have been underestimated by the TCR breadth and depth analyses. The study lacked the statistical power to compare responses across vaccine doses or regimens. Compared with placebo recipients, Ad26.COV2.S recipients showed higher spike-specific TCR breadth (P = 0.0014). After vaccination, spike-specific CD8+ and CD4+ T cell responses were reported to show substantial breadth.

The sequences come from peripheral blood, collected in a trial of Ad26.COV2.S vaccine versus placebo. The TCR originated in a person between 18 and 60 years old who received the Ad26.COV2.S COVID-19 vaccine or a placebo. The chain employs TRBV3-1 (or the pseudogene TRBV3-2) and TRBJ1-1, and 10 bases in between align with TRBD1. The DNA is TGTGCCAGCAGCCAAGGGGGGACAGGGGTCCACACTGAAGCTTTCTTT. The encoded protein is CASSQGGTGVHTEAFF.